The 9 T cell receptor beta chains listed next were all sequenced from one sample in a study of blood T cell repertoires in COVID-19. Method: immunoSEQ multiplex PCR; TCRdb's copy keeps in-frame clones and lacks some. The sample includes about 200,000 clones, about 79% of them seen just once. The material sequenced was peripheral blood. The receptors derive from a man aged 50-59 years with active or convalescent COVID-19.

In DNA form, the CDR3 reads TGTGCCAGCAGCTTGGCCTGGGGAGGGGGCTATGGCTACACCTTC. Its translation is CASSLAWGGGYGYTF. The chain is built from TRBV5-5 and TRBJ1-2; a possible D gene is TRBD1 (6 bases). The CDR3 is 15 residues long. The germline CDR1 and CDR2 sequences are SGHKS and YYEKEE (reference sequence). Trimming cost V 0 bases and J 4 bases, with 13 bases left between them.

The rearrangement links TRBV28 to TRBJ1-1; no reliable D call. Trimming left V 3 bases short and J 5 bases short, with 10 bases between. The CDR3 contains 13 residues. CDR1 and CDR2 from the germline V gene are MDHEN and SYDVKM. The CDR3 DNA is TGTGCCAGCAGTTTGTATCAGTGGACTGAAGCTTTCTTT. This sequence encodes CASSLYQWTEAFF.

This clone was observed once. The same CDR3 arises from other DNA sequences in this sample as well. V gene TRBV28 combines with J gene TRBJ1-2, with D possibly matching TRBD1 (6 bases). This CDR3 has 13 amino acids. Germline assignment: CDR1 MDHEN and CDR2 SYDVKM. V lost 6 bases and J lost 2, with 10 bases in between. The CDR3 region has the DNA TGTGCCAGCAGGGACCAGGGGAACTATGGCTACACCTTC. Its translation is CASRDQGNYGYTF.

V is TRBV3-1 (or the pseudogene TRBV3-2) and J is TRBJ2-3, with D uncertain. Trimming cost V 1 base and J 1 base, with 6 bases left between them. Per germline, CDR1 LGHDT and CDR2 YNNKEL (reference sequence). This CDR3 region has 14 residues. CDR3 residues: CASSQGLGTDTQYF. The CDR3 nucleotides read TGTGCCAGCAGCCAAGGGTTAGGCACAGATACGCAGTATTTT.

The genes are TRBV9 and TRBJ1-2, with TRBD1 matching over 9 bases. With V trimmed by 4 bases and J by 9 bases, 7 bases remained unmatched. This CDR3 is 13 amino acids long. Germline V gene data show CDR1 as SGDLS and CDR2 as YYNGEE. In nucleotides, the CDR3 is TGTGCCAGCAGCAGCCGGGACAGGGCCCGCTACACCTTC. Translating it yields CASSSRDRARYTF.

The rearrangement links TRBV27 to TRBJ1-2; tentatively, D is TRBD1 (6 bases). V was trimmed by 5 bases and J by 0 bases, leaving 10 bases between them. This CDR3 comprises 14 residues. The germline V gene has CDR1 MNHEY and CDR2 SMNVEV (reference sequence). CDR3 residues: CASSLQGTNYGYTF. The CDR3 bases are TGTGCCAGCAGTCTACAGGGCACTAACTATGGCTACACCTTC.

The chain couples TRBV11-2 to TRBJ1-2; D perhaps matches TRBD1 (5 bases). The CDR3 spans 13 residues. Trimming left V 1 base short and J 4 bases short, with 7 bases between. Germline assignment: CDR1 SGHAT and CDR2 FQNNGV. The CDR3 nucleotides read TGTGCCAGCAGCTTAGGGGGGGTCTATGGCTACACCTTC. This translates into CASSLGGVYGYTF.

This clone was recorded once. This rearrangement joins TRBV6-2 or TRBV6-3 to TRBJ2-2, with 14 bases aligning to TRBD2. The trim removed 0 bases at V and 0 bases at J, leaving 6 bases unmatched. CDR1 is MNHEY, CDR2 SVGEGT, per germline. This CDR3 region has 20 residues. The CDR3 region has the DNA TGTGCCAGCAGTTACTCATCGCGACTAGCGGGGGGGCCGAACACCGGGGAGCTGTTTTTT. Translated, it gives CASSYSSRLAGGPNTGELFF.

This chain connects TRBV25-1 to TRBJ2-5; a weak D match, TRBD2 (6 bases). V lost 1 base, J lost 5 bases, and 11 bases lay in between. The CDR3 extends over 14 amino acids. The germline CDR1 and CDR2 sequences are MGHDK and SYGVNS. The CDR3 DNA is TGTGCCAGCAGTGAATTTGGAGGGCGGGAGACCCAGTACTTC. Encoded protein: CASSEFGGRETQYF.